A selection of T cell receptor beta chains follows, all from one sample in a study of control samples from healthy donors and cancer patients. TCRdb's table, derived via immunoSEQ multiplex PCR, lists solely in-frame clones and lacks some. The sample lists 100,000 or so clones, 70% to 80% occurring once. The sequenced sample consisted of blood. All receptors come from a woman in her 30s in good health. CDR3s include the opening cysteine and the closing phenylalanine or tryptophan. D genes are given only for firm matches. Some rows mark clone size as missing; the rest say once, few, many or name a class of expanded clone.

TRBD1,once,TRBJ1-6,TRBV30,TGTGCCTGGAGTGGACTAGGGGGCATAAATAATTCACCCCTCCACTTT,CAWSGLGGINNSPLHF
-,-,TRBJ2-2,TRBV30,TGTGCCTGGACAGGGGTGGGGGAGCTGTTTTTT,CAWTGVGELFF
-,-,TRBJ1-5,TRBV29-1,TGCAGCGTGGACCCTGGAGGTAATCAGCCCCAGCATTTT,CSVDPGGNQPQHF
-,many,TRBJ1-1,TRBV6-5,TGTGCCAGCGCGACTACAGTAATGAACACTGAAGCTTTCTTT,CASATTVMNTEAFF
TRBD1,once,TRBJ1-3,TRBV6-1,TGTGCCAGCAGTGCAGCGACAGGGTCTGGAAACACCATATATTTT,CASSAATGSGNTIYF
TRBD2,-,TRBJ2-3,TRBV23-1,TGCGCCAGCAGGCGGGGGTCTAAATCAGATACGCAGTATTTT,CASRRGSKSDTQYF
-,-,TRBJ1-1,TRBV27,TGTGCCAGCAGTTTATCCGGGGACACTGAAGCTTTCTTT,CASSLSGDTEAFF
-,once,TRBJ1-3,TRBV27,TGTGCCAGCAGTATAGGCCCCGGACTGGCTGGAAACACCATATATTTT,CASSIGPGLAGNTIYF
TRBD2,-,TRBJ2-5,TRBV7-2,TGTGCCAGCAGCTTACGGCGGGGGGGGAGCCAAGAGACCCAGTACTTC,CASSLRRGGSQETQYF
TRBD1,-,TRBJ1-5,TRBV30,TGTGCCTGGAGTAAGGGACAGGGAAGAAATCAGCCCCAGCATTTT,CAWSKGQGRNQPQHF
-,few,TRBJ2-7,TRBV27,TGTGCCAGCAGTTTCGGAAGGGTTGGCTACGAGCAGTACTTC,CASSFGRVGYEQYF
-,-,TRBJ1-1,TRBV7-2,TGTGCCAGCAGCTCCCTCTTAGCCACTGAAGCTTTCTTT,CASSSLLATEAFF
TRBD2,-,TRBJ2-5,TRBV19,TGTGCCAGTAGACCGACTAGCAAGAGGCAAGAGACCCAGTACTTC,CASRPTSKRQETQYF
-,-,TRBJ2-5,TRBV19,TGTGCCAGTAGGAGGGTGGGTCAAGAGACCCAGTACTTC,CASRRVGQETQYF
-,-,TRBJ1-1,TRBV10-3,TGTGCCATTCGGGACACAGGGAACACTGAAGCTTTCTTT,CAIRDTGNTEAFF
-,-,TRBJ1-3,TRBV7-9,TGTGCCAGCAGTGGAGGACGAGTGGGAAACACCATATATTTT,CASSGGRVGNTIYF
TRBD2,-,TRBJ2-3,TRBV11-2,TGTGCCAGCAGCTTCCTAGCGGGGGGCGTTTCTAGCACAGATACGCAGTATTTT,CASSFLAGGVSSTDTQYF
-,-,TRBJ2-7,TRBV7-2,TGTGCCAGCAGCTTACAGGGGAGCTCCTACGAGCAGTACTTC,CASSLQGSSYEQYF
-,few,TRBJ2-7,TRBV6-5,TGTGCCAGCCGTATGGGAATCTCCTACGAGCAGTACTTC,CASRMGISYEQYF
-,few,TRBJ1-2,TRBV14,TGTGCCAGCAGCCAAGTGCCAACAGGCTTCCACTATGGCTACACCTTC,CASSQVPTGFHYGYTF
TRBD1,-,TRBJ1-2,TRBV7-8,TGTGCCAGCAGCTTAGGTCGCAGGAGGGGGCATGGCTACACCTTC,CASSLGRRRGHGYTF
-,-,TRBJ2-7,TRBV4-3,TGCGCCAGCAGCCAAGAGGCCTCGGTGTACGAGCAGTACTTC,CASSQEASVYEQYF
-,-,TRBJ1-1,TRBV4-1,TGCGCCAGCAGCCAAGCCAGGGTCGGCACTGAAGCTTTCTTT,CASSQARVGTEAFF
-,-,TRBJ1-2,TRBV20-1,TGCAGTGCACCCTTGGGTGGCTACACCTTC,CSAPLGGYTF
-,few,TRBJ2-7,TRBV5-5,TGTGCCAGCAGCTCGTGGTACGAGCAGTACTTC,CASSSWYEQYF
TRBD1,-,TRBJ2-7,TRBV30,TGTGCCTGGAGTGGAGTAGGACAGGGGAACTACGAGCAGTACTTC,CAWSGVGQGNYEQYF
TRBD2,-,TRBJ2-3,TRBV7-6,TGTGCCAGCAGCTCCCGGACTAGCGGGGGGCTGGGGGATACGCAGTATTTT,CASSSRTSGGLGDTQYF
-,-,TRBJ2-5,TRBV29-1,TGCAGCGTTGGTCTTCTAGAGGAGACCCAGTACTTC,CSVGLLEETQYF
-,once,TRBJ1-6,TRBV11-2,TGTGCCAGCAGCTCCGAGGTATTCACACCCCTCCACTTT,CASSSEVFTPLHF
-,-,TRBJ1-1,TRBV7-3,TGTGCCAGCAGCTTAAGGGGAGGCAGTCCGGGATGGGACACTGAAGCTTTCTTT,CASSLRGGSPGWDTEAFF
TRBD2,-,TRBJ2-7,TRBV20-1,TGCAGTGCTAGTAGTCTAGCGGGCCTCTACGAGCAGTACTTC,CSASSLAGLYEQYF
-,-,TRBJ2-3,TRBV27,TGTGCCAGCAGATCCCCTCCGGCAGGGAATACGCAGTATTTT,CASRSPPAGNTQYF
-,-,TRBJ1-1,TRBV3-1/TRBV3-2,TGTGCCAGCAACGCGGGGTGGAACACTGAAGCTTTCTTT,CASNAGWNTEAFF
-,-,TRBJ2-7,TRBV6-5,TGTGCCAGCAGACCCGGAGGAAGGTACGAGCAGTACTTC,CASRPGGRYEQYF
TRBD2,-,TRBJ2-7,TRBV14,TGTGCCAGCAGCCACGGGGGGAGAAACGAGCAGTACTTC,CASSHGGRNEQYF
TRBD1,-,TRBJ2-7,TRBV10-1,TGCGCCAGCAGTGACGGGACAGGGTACTACGAGCAGTACTTC,CASSDGTGYYEQYF
-,-,TRBJ1-2,TRBV19,TGTGCCAGTAGTGCCGATCCATTCTTGGTTACTAACTATGGCTACACCTTC,CASSADPFLVTNYGYTF
TRBD2,-,TRBJ2-3,TRBV19,TGTGCCAGTAGTTCCCGGGACTACCTGGGCACAGATACGCAGTATTTT,CASSSRDYLGTDTQYF
-,-,TRBJ2-2,TRBV13,TGTGCCAGCAGCTTAAATTGGGGTGTGAACACCGGGGAGCTGTTTTTT,CASSLNWGVNTGELFF
-,few,TRBJ1-1,TRBV10-1,TGCGCCAGCAGTGAGTCGGGTAGGGGCGCCGCTGAAGCTTTCTTT,CASSESGRGAAEAFF
-,-,TRBJ2-5,TRBV7-2,TGTGCCAGCAGCTTAGGCAGACAAGAGACCCAGTACTTC,CASSLGRQETQYF
-,-,TRBJ2-7,TRBV3-1/TRBV3-2,TGTGCCAGCAGCCACGCATCCTACGAGCAGTACTTC,CASSHASYEQYF
TRBD1,-,TRBJ1-4,TRBV6-5,TGTGCCAGCAGTTCGGGACAGACCTCTGAAAAACTGTTTTTT,CASSSGQTSEKLFF
-,-,TRBJ1-6,TRBV5-4,TGTGCCAGCAGCTTGAGGGGACTATCAAGCTCCTATAATTCACCCCTCCACTTT,CASSLRGLSSSYNSPLHF
-,-,TRBJ2-5,TRBV5-1,TGCGCCAGCACCCCCGGGCTAGCTGAGTACCAAGAGACCCAGTACTTC,CASTPGLAEYQETQYF
TRBD1,-,TRBJ1-5,TRBV2,TGTGCCAGCGGAAGAGGGGGACAGCCCCTGGTTGAGAATCAGCCCCAGCATTTT,CASGRGGQPLVENQPQHF
TRBD1,many,TRBJ1-6,TRBV19,TGTGCCAGTAGTATGGAGACAGGGGGGAATTCACCCCTCCACTTT,CASSMETGGNSPLHF
-,-,TRBJ1-1,TRBV10-1,TGCGCCAGCAGGGATTCGGGGACACCACACACTGAAGCTTTCTTT,CASRDSGTPHTEAFF
TRBD1,-,TRBJ1-4,TRBV11-2,TGTGCCAGCAGCCCCAGTCGGGTCGGGACAGGGAATGAAAAACTGTTTTTT,CASSPSRVGTGNEKLFF
-,-,TRBJ1-2,TRBV18,TGTGCCAGCTCACCGAAAGAAACCTATGGCTACACCTTC,CASSPKETYGYTF
-,-,TRBJ1-1,TRBV30,TGTGCCCTTGTACAGGGGAACACTGAAGCTTTCTTT,CALVQGNTEAFF
-,once,TRBJ1-1,TRBV19,TGTGCCAGTAGTATAAACAGGAACACTGAAGCTTTCTTT,CASSINRNTEAFF
-,once,TRBJ2-1,TRBV7-2,TGTGCCAGCAGCTTTTATTCAGGGGTCGATGAGCAGTTCTTC,CASSFYSGVDEQFF